This T cell receptor (beta chain) was recovered during a study of blood T cell repertoires in COVID-19. Study-level information: Samples came from the United States, Italy and Spain, spanning acute and convalescent COVID-19. The cDNA or gDNA used as material had been derived from T cells, B-cell-depleted T cells, or PBMCs.

In the study's own analysis: The authors estimated nucleated cell counts from reference gene primer amplification. Clones were sequenced by immunoSEQ multiplex PCR, and TCRdb holds only the in-frame ones, with some missing. V and J calls and clone size follow that table, whereas D and trimming were derived from the DNA. The table lists around 100,000 clones, more than 70% of them singletons. V was trimmed by 0 bases and J by 6 bases, leaving 11 bases between them. Germline loops: CDR1 LGHDT, CDR2 YNNKEL (reference sequence). This CDR3 contains 14 residues. Source material: peripheral blood. The receptor was isolated from a human donor in a cohort sampled during active COVID-19. This chain connects TRBV3-1 (or the pseudogene TRBV3-2) to TRBJ1-1; D remains ambiguous. The CDR3 spells CASSQEARKAEAFF. The CDR3 bases are TGTGCCAGCAGCCAAGAGGCCAGGAAAGCTGAAGCTTTCTTT.